This T cell receptor beta chain stems from a study of blood T cell repertoires in COVID-19. About the research overall: Researchers got acute and convalescent COVID-19 samples from the United States, Italy and Spain. T cells, B-cell-depleted T cells, or PBMCs provided the cDNA or gDNA that served as material.

Libraries were prepared by immunoSEQ multiplex PCR; TCRdb keeps only in-frame clonotypes and omits some of them. The table shows roughly 18,000 clones, with 70% to 90% occurring only once. This clone has only one observation. Germline CDR1 is KGHSH and CDR2 is LQKENI. The CDR3 contains 15 residues. V was cut by 1 base and J by 3 bases, with 10 bases left in between. The chain links TRBV18 to TRBJ1-5, with D hard to call. This sequence was found in a man aged 35-49 years with active COVID-19. Material: peripheral blood. CDR3 region: CASSPHFSFNQPQHF. CDR3 nucleotides: TGTGCCAGCTCACCACATTTCAGTTTCAATCAGCCCCAGCATTTT. Full variable domain (remainder filled in from reference TRBV18 and TRBJ1-5): NAGVMQNPRHLVRRRGQEARLRCSPMKGHSHVYWYRQLPEEGLKFMVYLQKENIIDESGMPKERFSAEFPKEGPSILRIQQVVRGDSAAYFCASSPHFSFNQPQHFGDGTRLSIL.